Given below is one TCR beta chain in context. These data belong to a study of blood T cell repertoires in COVID-19. Across the study: Material from acute and convalescent COVID-19 was sourced from the United States, Italy and Spain. The analysed material was cDNA or gDNA that came from T cells, B-cell-depleted T cells, or PBMCs.

In the original processing: Nucleated cell number was recorded as an estimate derived from reference gene primer amplification. This table comes from immunoSEQ multiplex PCR, and its TCRdb copy is limited to in-frame clones, with some not included. The DNA gave D and trimming, while V, J and clone size come from that table. The sample has 150,000 or so clones, 70% to 90% seen once. V was clipped by 6 bases and J by 9 bases, with 18 bases between them. The CDR3 extends over 14 amino acids. Germline CDR1 and CDR2: SGHVS and FQNEAQ. The V and J genes are TRBV7-8 and TRBJ2-1; no clear D. This clonotype was sampled from a human donor in a cohort sampled during active COVID-19. Sequencing input: peripheral blood. The CDR3 sequence is CASSSRQIASEQFF. As DNA, the CDR3 is TGTGCCAGCAGTTCCCGCCAGATCGCCAGTGAGCAGTTCTTC.